The source of this TCR beta chain is a study of T cell responses to AZD1222 COVID-19 vaccine. Worth noting for this clone: Its matching antigen is unknown.

Points from the study as a whole: Donor demographics were predominantly white British with a female majority; clonal diversity may be underestimated. Nearly half of spike-specific TCRs reportedly go after variant regions that carry no mutations.

Clones were sequenced by immunoSEQ multiplex PCR, and TCRdb holds only the in-frame ones, with some missing. This sample has roughly 80,000 clones, with roughly nine tenths found just once. The CDR3 has 13 residues. V was trimmed by 4 bases and J by 3 bases, leaving 10 bases between them. Germline values: CDR1 MNHEY, CDR2 SVGAGI. The chain uses TRBV6-5 and TRBJ2-7; no definite D call. This receptor was identified in an adult who received the AZD1222 COVID-19 vaccine. This specimen was peripheral blood, taken 28 days after the second AZD1222 dose. CDR3 coding DNA: TGTGCCAGCAGTTTCACAGCTAACTACGAGCAGTACTTC. Translation: CASSFTANYEQYF.